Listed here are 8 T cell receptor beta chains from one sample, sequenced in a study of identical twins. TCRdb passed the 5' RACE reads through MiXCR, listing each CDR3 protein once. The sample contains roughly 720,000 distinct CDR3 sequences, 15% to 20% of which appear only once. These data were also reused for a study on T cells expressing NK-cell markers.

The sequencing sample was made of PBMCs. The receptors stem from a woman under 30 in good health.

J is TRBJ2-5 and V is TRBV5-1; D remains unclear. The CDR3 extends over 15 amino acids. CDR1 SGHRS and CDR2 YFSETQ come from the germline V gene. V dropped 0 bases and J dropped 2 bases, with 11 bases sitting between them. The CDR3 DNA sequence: TGCGCCAGCAGCTTGGCGGCAGGAAGGCAAGAGACCCAGTACTTC. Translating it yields CASSLAAGRQETQYF.

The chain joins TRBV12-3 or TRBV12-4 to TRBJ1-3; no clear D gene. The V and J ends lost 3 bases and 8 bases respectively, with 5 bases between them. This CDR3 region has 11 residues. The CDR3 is CASSFSHTIYF. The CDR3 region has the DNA TGTGCCAGCAGTTTCAGCCACACCATATATTTT.

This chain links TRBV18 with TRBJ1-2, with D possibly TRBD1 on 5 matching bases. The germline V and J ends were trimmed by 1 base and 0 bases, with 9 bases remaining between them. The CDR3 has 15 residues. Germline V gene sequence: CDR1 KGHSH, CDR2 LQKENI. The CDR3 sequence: CASSPQQGTNYGYTF. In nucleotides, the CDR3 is TGTGCCAGCTCACCACAGCAGGGAACTAACTATGGCTACACCTTC.

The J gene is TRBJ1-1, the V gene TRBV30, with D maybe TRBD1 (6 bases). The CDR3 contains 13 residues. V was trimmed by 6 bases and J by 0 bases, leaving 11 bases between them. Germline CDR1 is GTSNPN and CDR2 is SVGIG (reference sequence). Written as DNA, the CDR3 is TGTGCCTGTAGGACAGCGATGAACACTGAAGCTTTCTTT. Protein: CACRTAMNTEAFF. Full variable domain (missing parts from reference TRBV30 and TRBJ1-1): SQTIHQWPATLVQPVGSPLSLECTVEGTSNPNLYWYRQAAGRGLQLLFYSVGIGQISSEVPQNLSASRPQDRQFILSSKKLLLSDSGFYLCACRTAMNTEAFFGQGTRLTVV.

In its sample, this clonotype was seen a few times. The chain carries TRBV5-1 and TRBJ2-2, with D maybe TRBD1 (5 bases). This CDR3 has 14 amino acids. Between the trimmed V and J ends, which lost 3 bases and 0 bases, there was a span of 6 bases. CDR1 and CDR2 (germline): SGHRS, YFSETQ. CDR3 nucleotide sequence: TGCGCCAGCAGCTACAGGACGAACACCGGGGAGCTGTTTTTT. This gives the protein CASSYRTNTGELFF.

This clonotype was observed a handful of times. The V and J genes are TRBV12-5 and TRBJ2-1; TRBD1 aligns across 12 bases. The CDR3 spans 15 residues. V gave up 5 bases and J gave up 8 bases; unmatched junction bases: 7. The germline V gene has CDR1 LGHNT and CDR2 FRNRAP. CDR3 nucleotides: TGTGCTAGTGGTCCGGGACAGGGGGCGCGGGATGAGCAGTTCTTC. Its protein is CASGPGQGARDEQFF.

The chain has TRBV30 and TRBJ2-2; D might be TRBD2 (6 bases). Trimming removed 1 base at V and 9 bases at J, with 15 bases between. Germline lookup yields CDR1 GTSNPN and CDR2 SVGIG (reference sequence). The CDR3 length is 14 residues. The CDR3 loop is CAWSDWAGNRELFF. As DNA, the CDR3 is TGTGCCTGGAGTGACTGGGCGGGAAATAGGGAGCTGTTTTTT.

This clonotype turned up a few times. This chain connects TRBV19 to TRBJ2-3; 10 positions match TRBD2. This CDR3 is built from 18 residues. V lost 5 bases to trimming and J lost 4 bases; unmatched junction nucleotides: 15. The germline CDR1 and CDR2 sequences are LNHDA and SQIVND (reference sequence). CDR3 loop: CASSQDGGLAGVADTQYF. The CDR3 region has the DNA TGTGCCAGTAGTCAAGACGGGGGGCTAGCGGGAGTTGCAGATACGCAGTATTTT.